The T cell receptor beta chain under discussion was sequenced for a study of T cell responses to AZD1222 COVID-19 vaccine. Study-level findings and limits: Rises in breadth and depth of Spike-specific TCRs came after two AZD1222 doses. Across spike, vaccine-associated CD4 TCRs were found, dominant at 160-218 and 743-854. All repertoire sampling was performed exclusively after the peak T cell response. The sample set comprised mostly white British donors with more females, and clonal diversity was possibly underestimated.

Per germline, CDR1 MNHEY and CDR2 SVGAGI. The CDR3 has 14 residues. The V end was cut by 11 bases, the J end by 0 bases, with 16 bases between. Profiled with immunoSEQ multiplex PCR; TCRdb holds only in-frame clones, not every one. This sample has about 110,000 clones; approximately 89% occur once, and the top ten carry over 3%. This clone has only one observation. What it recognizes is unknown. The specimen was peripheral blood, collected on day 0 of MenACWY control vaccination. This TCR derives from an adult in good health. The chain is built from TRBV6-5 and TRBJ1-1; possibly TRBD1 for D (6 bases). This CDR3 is CAAAKGVMNTEAFF. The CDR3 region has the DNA TGTGCCGCCGCGAAGGGGGTTATGAACACTGAAGCTTTCTTT.